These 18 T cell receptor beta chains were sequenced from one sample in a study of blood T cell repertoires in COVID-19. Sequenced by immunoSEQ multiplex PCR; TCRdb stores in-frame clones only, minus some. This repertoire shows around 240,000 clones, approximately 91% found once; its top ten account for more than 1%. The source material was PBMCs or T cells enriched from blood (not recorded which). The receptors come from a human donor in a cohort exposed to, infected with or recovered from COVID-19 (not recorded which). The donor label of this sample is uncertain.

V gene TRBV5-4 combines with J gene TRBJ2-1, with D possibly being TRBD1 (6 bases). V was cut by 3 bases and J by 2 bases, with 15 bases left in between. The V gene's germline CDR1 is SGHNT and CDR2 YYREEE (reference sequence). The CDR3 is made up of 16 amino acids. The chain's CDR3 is CASSSPTGSTYNEQFF. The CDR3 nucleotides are TGTGCCAGCAGCTCCCCTACAGGGTCGACCTACAATGAGCAGTTCTTC.

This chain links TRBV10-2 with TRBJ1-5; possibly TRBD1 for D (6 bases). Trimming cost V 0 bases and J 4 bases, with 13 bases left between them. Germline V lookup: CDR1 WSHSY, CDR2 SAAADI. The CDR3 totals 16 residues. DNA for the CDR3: TGCGCCAGCAGTGAGTCTAGGTGGGGGCAGAATCAGCCCCAGCATTTT. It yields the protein CASSESRWGQNQPQHF.

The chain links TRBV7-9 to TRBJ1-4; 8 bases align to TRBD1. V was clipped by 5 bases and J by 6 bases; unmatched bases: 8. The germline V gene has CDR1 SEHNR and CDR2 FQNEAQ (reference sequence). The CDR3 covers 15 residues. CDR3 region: CASSRSQGGDEKLFF. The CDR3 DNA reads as TGTGCCAGCAGCCGGTCACAGGGGGGCGATGAAAAACTGTTTTTT. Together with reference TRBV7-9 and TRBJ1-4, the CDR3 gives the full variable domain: DTGVSQNPRHKITKRGQNVTFRCDPISEHNRLYWYRQTLGQGPEFLTYFQNEAQLEKSRLLSDRFSAERPKGSFSTLEIQRTEQGDSAMYLCASSRSQGGDEKLFFGSGTQLSVL.

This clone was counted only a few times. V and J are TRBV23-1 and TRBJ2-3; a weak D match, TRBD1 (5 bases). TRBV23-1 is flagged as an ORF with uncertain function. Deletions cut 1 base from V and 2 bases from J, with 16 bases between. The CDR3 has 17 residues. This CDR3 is CASSQFVGTGHTDTQYF. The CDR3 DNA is TGCGCCAGCAGTCAATTCGTCGGAACAGGCCACACAGATACGCAGTATTTT.

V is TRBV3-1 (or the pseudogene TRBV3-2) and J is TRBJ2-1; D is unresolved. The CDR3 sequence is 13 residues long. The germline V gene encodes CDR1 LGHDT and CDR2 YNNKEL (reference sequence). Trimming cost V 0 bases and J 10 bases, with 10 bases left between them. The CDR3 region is CASSQERSQEQFF. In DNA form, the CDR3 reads TGTGCCAGCAGCCAAGAACGGTCCCAAGAGCAGTTCTTC.

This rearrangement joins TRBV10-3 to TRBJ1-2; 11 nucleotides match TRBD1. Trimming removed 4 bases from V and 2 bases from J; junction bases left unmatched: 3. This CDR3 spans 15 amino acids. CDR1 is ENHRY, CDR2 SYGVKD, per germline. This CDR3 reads CAISVGQGANYGYTF. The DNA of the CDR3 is TGTGCCATCAGTGTCGGACAGGGGGCAAACTATGGCTACACCTTC.

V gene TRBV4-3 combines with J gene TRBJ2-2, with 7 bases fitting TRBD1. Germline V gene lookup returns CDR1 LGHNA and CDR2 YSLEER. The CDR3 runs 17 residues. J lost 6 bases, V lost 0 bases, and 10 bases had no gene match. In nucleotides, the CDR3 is TGCGCCAGCAGCCAAGAACCCGGACAGGTCCAAGCCGGGGAGCTGTTTTTT. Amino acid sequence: CASSQEPGQVQAGELFF.

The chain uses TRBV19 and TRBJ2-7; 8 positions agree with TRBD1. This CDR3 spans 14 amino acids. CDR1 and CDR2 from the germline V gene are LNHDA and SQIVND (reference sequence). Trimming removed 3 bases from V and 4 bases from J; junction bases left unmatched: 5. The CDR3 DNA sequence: TGTGCCAGTAGTATTAACAGGGGGTTTTACGAGCAGTACTTC. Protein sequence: CASSINRGFYEQYF.

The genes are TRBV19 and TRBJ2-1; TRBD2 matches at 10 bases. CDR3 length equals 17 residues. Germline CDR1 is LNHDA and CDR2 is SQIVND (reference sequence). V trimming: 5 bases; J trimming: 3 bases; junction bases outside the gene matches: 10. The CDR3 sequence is CASSPRGSGGRYNEQFF. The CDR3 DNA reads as TGTGCCAGTAGTCCCCGGGGTAGCGGGGGGCGCTACAATGAGCAGTTCTTC.

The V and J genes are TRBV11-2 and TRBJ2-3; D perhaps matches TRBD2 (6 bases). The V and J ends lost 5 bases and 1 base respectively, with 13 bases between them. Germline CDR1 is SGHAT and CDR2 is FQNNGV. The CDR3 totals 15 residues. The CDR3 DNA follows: TGTGCCAGCAGCCCCCTACTAGCTGGCACAGATACGCAGTATTTT. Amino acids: CASSPLLAGTDTQYF.

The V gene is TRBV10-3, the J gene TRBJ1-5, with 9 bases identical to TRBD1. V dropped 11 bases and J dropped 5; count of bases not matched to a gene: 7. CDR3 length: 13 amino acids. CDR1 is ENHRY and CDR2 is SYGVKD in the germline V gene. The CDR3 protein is CAGGTGPYQPQHF. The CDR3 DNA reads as TGTGCCGGCGGGACAGGGCCCTATCAGCCCCAGCATTTT.

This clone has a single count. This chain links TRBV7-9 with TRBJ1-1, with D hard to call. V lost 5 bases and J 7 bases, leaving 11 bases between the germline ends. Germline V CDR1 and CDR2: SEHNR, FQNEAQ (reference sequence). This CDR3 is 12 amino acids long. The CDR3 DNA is TGTGCCAGCAGCCCTTTTGAGGGTGAAGCTTTCTTT. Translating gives CASSPFEGEAFF. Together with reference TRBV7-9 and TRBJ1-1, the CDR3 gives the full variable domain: DTGVSQNPRHKITKRGQNVTFRCDPISEHNRLYWYRQTLGQGPEFLTYFQNEAQLEKSRLLSDRFSAERPKGSFSTLEIQRTEQGDSAMYLCASSPFEGEAFFGQGTRLTVV.

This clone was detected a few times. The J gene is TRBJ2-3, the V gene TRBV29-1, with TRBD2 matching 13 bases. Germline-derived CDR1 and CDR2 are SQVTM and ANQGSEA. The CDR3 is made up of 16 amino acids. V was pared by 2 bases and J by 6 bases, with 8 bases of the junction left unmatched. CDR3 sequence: CSVERWTSGGSDTQYF. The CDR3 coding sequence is TGCAGCGTTGAAAGGTGGACTAGCGGGGGTTCGGATACGCAGTATTTT.

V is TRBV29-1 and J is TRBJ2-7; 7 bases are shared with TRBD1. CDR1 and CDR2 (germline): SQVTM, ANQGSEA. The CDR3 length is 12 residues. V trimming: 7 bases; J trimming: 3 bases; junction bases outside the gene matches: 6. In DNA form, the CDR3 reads TGCAGCGCACAGGGACAGTTCTACGAGCAGTACTTC. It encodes CSAQGQFYEQYF.

CDR3 amino acids: CASSPGLMGSPLHF. For the CDR3, the DNA is TGTGCCAGCAGTCCCGGACTAATGGGTTCACCCCTCCACTTT. The chain combines TRBV6-4 with TRBJ1-6; D remains ambiguous. This CDR3 spans 14 amino acids. The V and J ends lost 5 bases and 9 bases respectively, with 14 bases between them. Germline assignment: CDR1 MRHNA and CDR2 SNTAGT.

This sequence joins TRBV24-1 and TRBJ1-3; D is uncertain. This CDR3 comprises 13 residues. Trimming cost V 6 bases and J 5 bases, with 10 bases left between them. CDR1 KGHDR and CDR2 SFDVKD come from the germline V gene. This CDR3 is CATSRTGRNTIYF. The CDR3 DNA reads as TGTGCCACCAGTCGAACCGGGAGAAACACCATATATTTT.

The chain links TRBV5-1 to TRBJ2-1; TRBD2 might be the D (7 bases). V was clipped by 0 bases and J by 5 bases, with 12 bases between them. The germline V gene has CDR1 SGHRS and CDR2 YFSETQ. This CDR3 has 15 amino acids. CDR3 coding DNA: TGCGCCAGCAGCTTGGTCGCGGGGGCTAACAATGAGCAGTTCTTC. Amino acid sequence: CASSLVAGANNEQFF.

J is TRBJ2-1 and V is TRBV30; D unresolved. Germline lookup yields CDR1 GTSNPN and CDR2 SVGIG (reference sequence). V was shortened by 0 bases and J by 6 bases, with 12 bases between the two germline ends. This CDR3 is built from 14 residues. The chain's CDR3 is CAWSVPEESNEQFF. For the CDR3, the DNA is TGTGCCTGGAGTGTACCAGAGGAGAGCAATGAGCAGTTCTTC.